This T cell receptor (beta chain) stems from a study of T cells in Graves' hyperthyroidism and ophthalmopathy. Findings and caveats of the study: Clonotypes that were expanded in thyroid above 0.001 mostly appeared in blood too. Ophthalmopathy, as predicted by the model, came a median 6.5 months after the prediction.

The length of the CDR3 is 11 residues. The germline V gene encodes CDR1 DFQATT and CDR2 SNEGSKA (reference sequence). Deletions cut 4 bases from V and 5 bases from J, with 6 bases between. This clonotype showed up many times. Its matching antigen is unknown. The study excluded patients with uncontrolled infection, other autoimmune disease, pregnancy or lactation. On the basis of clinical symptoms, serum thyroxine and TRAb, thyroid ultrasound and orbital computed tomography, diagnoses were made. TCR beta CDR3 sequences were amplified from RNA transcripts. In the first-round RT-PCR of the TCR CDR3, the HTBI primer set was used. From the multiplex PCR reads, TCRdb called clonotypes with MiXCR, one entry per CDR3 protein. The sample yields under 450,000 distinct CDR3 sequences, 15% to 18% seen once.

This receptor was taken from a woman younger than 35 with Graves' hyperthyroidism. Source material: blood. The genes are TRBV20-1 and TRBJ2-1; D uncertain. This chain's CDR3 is CSANLNNEQFF. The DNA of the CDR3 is TGCAGTGCTAACCTGAACAATGAGCAGTTCTTC.